The 25 T cell receptor beta chains below come from one sample, sequenced in a study of cytomegalovirus exposure and HLA in healthy donors. PCR was performed using 60 Vbeta and 13 Jbeta primers. Using immunoSEQ multiplex PCR, the repertoire was profiled, and TCRdb retains in-frame clones only, with some absent. The sample comprises roughly 200,000 clones, 75% of which are singletons, and over 2.5% rests with the top ten. Sample: PBMCs. The receptors here all came from a male donor in good health and CMV-seronegative.

V gene TRBV30 combines with J gene TRBJ1-6; the match to TRBD1 covers 8 bases. The germline V gene has CDR1 GTSNPN and CDR2 SVGIG (reference sequence). Unmatched junction bases numbered 12, after V lost 7 bases and J lost 10 bases. This CDR3 has 14 residues. For the CDR3, the DNA is TGTGCCTATACGGGGCAGGGGGCGTTGTCACCCCTCCACTTT. This sequence encodes CAYTGQGALSPLHF.

V is TRBV19 and J is TRBJ1-3; 7 nucleotides agree with TRBD1. Per the germline V gene, CDR1 is LNHDA and CDR2 is SQIVND (reference sequence). The CDR3 extends over 13 amino acids. V shed 6 bases, J shed 6 bases, and the junction held 5 bases outside the gene matches. CDR3 DNA: TGTGCCAGTAGCAGGGGGGCATCAAACACCATATATTTT. It specifies CASSRGASNTIYF.

The rearrangement joins TRBV14 to TRBJ2-7, with a weak D call TRBD2 (6 bases). Germline CDR1 reads SGHDN; CDR2 reads FVKESK. This CDR3 comprises 17 residues. Trimming stripped 2 bases from V and 5 bases from J, with 22 bases between. The CDR3 spells CASSQLSTGLTPNEQYF. The CDR3, as DNA: TGTGCCAGCAGCCAACTCAGCACGGGACTGACACCTAACGAGCAGTACTTC. The whole variable domain, remainder taken from reference TRBV14 and TRBJ2-7, is EAGVTQFPSHSVIEKGQTVTLRCDPISGHDNLYWYRRVMGKEIKFLLHFVKESKQDESGMPNNRFLAERTGGTYSTLKVQPAELEDSGVYFCASSQLSTGLTPNEQYFGPGTRLTVT.

V is TRBV5-4 and J is TRBJ1-3; no definite D call. This CDR3 has 14 amino acids. The germline V gene has CDR1 SGHNT and CDR2 YYREEE (reference sequence). Trimming stripped 1 base from V and 0 bases from J, with 5 bases between. The CDR3 protein is CASSLRSSGNTIYF. The DNA for the CDR3 is TGTGCCAGCAGCTTGCGGTCCTCTGGAAACACCATATATTTT. The variable domain in full, completed from reference TRBV5-4 and TRBJ1-3, reads ETGVTQSPTHLIKTRGQQVTLRCSSQSGHNTVSWYQQALGQGPQFIFQYYREEENGRGNFPPRFSGLQFPNYSSELNVNALELDDSALYLCASSLRSSGNTIYFGEGSWLTVV.

The chain joins TRBV6-5 to TRBJ2-7, with TRBD2 as a possible D gene (8 bases). The germline V and J ends were trimmed by 4 bases and 3 bases, with 19 bases remaining between them. The V gene's germline CDR1 is MNHEY and CDR2 SVGAGI. The CDR3 runs to 16 residues. CDR3 coding DNA: TGTGCCAGCAGTTTCGGCCGGGAGGGGGCAATCTACGAGCAGTACTTC. Amino acid sequence: CASSFGREGAIYEQYF.

The rearrangement links TRBV6-1 to TRBJ1-5; possible D gene TRBD1, 6 bases. This CDR3 spans 13 amino acids. Between the trimmed V and J ends, which lost 6 bases and 3 bases, there was a span of 9 bases. Per germline, CDR1 MNHNS and CDR2 SASEGT. CDR3 DNA: TGTGCCAGCAGGGACAGTTTCAATCAGCCCCAGCATTTT. This gives the protein CASRDSFNQPQHF.

This clone showed up just once. The chain employs TRBV10-2 and TRBJ1-5; D gene ambiguous. This CDR3 is built from 15 residues. Germline V gives CDR1 WSHSY, CDR2 SAAADI. The V end was cut by 0 bases, the J end by 6 bases, with 12 bases between. The CDR3 nucleotides are TGCGCCAGCAGTGAGTCCACGGTAGGACTTCAGCCCCAGCATTTT. Translated: CASSESTVGLQPQHF.

The V and J genes are TRBV27 and TRBJ1-2, with D maybe TRBD1 (5 bases). The germline V and J ends were trimmed by 2 bases and 5 bases, with 15 bases remaining between them. The V gene's germline CDR1 is MNHEY and CDR2 SMNVEV (reference sequence). The CDR3 contains 15 residues. The CDR3 loop is CASSLVSGRGYGYTF. The CDR3, as DNA: TGTGCCAGCAGTTTAGTCTCGGGGCGGGGGTATGGCTACACCTTC.

The rearrangement joins TRBV2 to TRBJ1-5; TRBD1 is a possible D gene (6 bases). CDR3 length: 15 residues. Looked up from germline, CDR1 is SNHLY and CDR2 is FYNNEI. The V end lost 5 bases, the J end lost 0 bases, and 11 bases lay between the germline ends. DNA of the CDR3: TGTGCCAGCAGTCTGGGGGACACTAGCAATCAGCCCCAGCATTTT. The encoded protein is CASSLGDTSNQPQHF.

This clone has a handful of counts. The V call is TRBV6-6, the J call TRBJ1-2; D unresolved. Germline lookup yields CDR1 MNHNY and CDR2 SVGAGI (reference sequence). V lost 5 bases, J lost 3 bases, and 13 bases lay in between. There are 14 residues in the CDR3. The DNA for the CDR3 is TGTGCCAGCAGTGATCAACCGAGCGACTATGGCTACACCTTC. Encoded protein: CASSDQPSDYGYTF.

The chain carries TRBV12-1 and TRBJ1-3; TRBD1 is the table's D call, not checked against the DNA. TRBV12-1 is marked as a pseudogene. CDR3 length: 15 amino acids. CDR3 sequence reads: CARWTATYSGNTIYF. The CDR3 bases are TGTGCCAGGTGGACAGCCACCTACTCTGGAAACACCATATATTTT.

The genes are TRBV30 and TRBJ1-5; 9 bases align to TRBD1. Germline V gene data show CDR1 as GTSNPN and CDR2 as SVGIG (reference sequence). CDR3 size: 13 residues. DNA for the CDR3: TGTGCAGCCGGGACAGGGAGCCGTCAGCCCCAGCATTTT. Residues: CAAGTGSRQPQHF. Variable domain in full (rest from reference TRBV30 and TRBJ1-5): SQTIHQWPATLVQPVGSPLSLECTVEGTSNPNLYWYRQAAGRGLQLLFYSVGIGQISSEVPQNLSASRPQDRQFILSSKKLLLSDSGFYLCAAGTGSRQPQHFGDGTRLSIL.

A note on this clone: The sample contains more than one DNA sequence encoding this CDR3. The V gene is TRBV6-5, the J gene TRBJ1-3; no definite D call. The V end lost 0 bases, the J end lost 3 bases, and 12 bases lay between the germline ends. Germline assignment: CDR1 MNHEY and CDR2 SVGAGI. The CDR3 spans 16 residues. The CDR3: CASSYSGGSSGNTIYF. In DNA form, the CDR3 reads TGTGCCAGCAGTTACTCCGGAGGGTCCAGTGGAAACACCATATATTTT.

The chain recombines TRBV6-6 with TRBJ1-5, with D maybe TRBD1 (6 bases). Germline CDR1 reads MNHNY; CDR2 reads SVGAGI (reference sequence). This CDR3 spans 16 amino acids. The germline V and J ends were trimmed by 6 bases and 3 bases, with 18 bases remaining between them. CDR3 coding DNA: TGTGCCAGCAGCCCCTCGGGGCAGGGGTTCAATCAGCCCCAGCATTTT. Translated, it gives CASSPSGQGFNQPQHF.

This clone was detected only once. The rearrangement joins TRBV6-5 to TRBJ1-5; 11 bases agree with TRBD1. Germline CDR1 is MNHEY and CDR2 is SVGAGI. The CDR3 sequence is 15 residues long. J gave up 2 bases and V 9 bases, and 6 bases lay outside the gene matches. CDR3 bases: TGTGCCAGTCGGACAGGGGGCGCAGGCAATCAGCCCCAGCATTTT. Its translation: CASRTGGAGNQPQHF.

The CDR3 protein is CASSEVAGVETQYF. Here the CDR3 DNA reads TGTGCCAGCAGTGAGGTAGCGGGAGTAGAGACCCAGTACTTC. V is TRBV6-4 and J is TRBJ2-5; TRBD2 matches at 9 bases. CDR3 length equals 14 residues. V was clipped by 3 bases and J by 4 bases; unmatched bases: 3. CDR1 and CDR2 (germline): MRHNA, SNTAGT.

J is TRBJ1-2 and V is TRBV15; D ambiguous. CDR1 and CDR2 from the germline V gene are LNHNV and YYDKDF (reference sequence). V lost 7 bases, J lost 0 bases, and 9 bases lay in between. There are 13 residues in the CDR3. The CDR3 DNA is TGTGCCACCAAGGCGGCAGCTAACTATGGCTACACCTTC. Translation: CATKAAANYGYTF.

V usage is TRBV6-5 and J usage is TRBJ2-7; TRBD1 is a possible D gene (5 bases). Looked up from germline, CDR1 is MNHEY and CDR2 is SVGAGI. There are 14 residues in the CDR3. Trimming cost V 0 bases and J 2 bases, with 8 bases left between them. CDR3 coding DNA: TGTGCCAGCAGTTACTCGACAGAAACCTACGAGCAGTACTTC. This gives the protein CASSYSTETYEQYF.

In its sample, this clone was seen a few times. The V call is TRBV9, the J call TRBJ1-5, with D perhaps TRBD1 (5 bases). CDR1 SGDLS and CDR2 YYNGEE come from the germline V gene. V was shortened by 4 bases and J by 5 bases, with 16 bases between the two germline ends. This CDR3 is 15 amino acids long. CDR3 DNA: TGTGCCAGCAGCCTGGGGGGGGGTTTGCATCAGCCCCAGCATTTT. This encodes CASSLGGGLHQPQHF. The full variable domain, its missing parts supplied by reference TRBV9 and TRBJ1-5, is DSGVTQTPKHLITATGQRVTLRCSPRSGDLSVYWYQQSLDQGLQFLIQYYNGEERAKGNILERFSAQQFPDLHSELNLSSLELGDSALYFCASSLGGGLHQPQHFGDGTRLSIL.

The rearrangement joins TRBV6-4 to TRBJ1-5; maybe TRBD1 (6 bases). Germline-derived CDR1 and CDR2 are MRHNA and SNTAGT. V was clipped by 6 bases and J by 0 bases, with 12 bases between them. This CDR3 spans 15 amino acids. The CDR3: CASREDSYSNQPQHF. The DNA of the CDR3 is TGTGCCAGCAGAGAGGACAGCTATAGCAATCAGCCCCAGCATTTT.

The chain links TRBV9 to TRBJ2-1; D remains unclear. Per germline, CDR1 SGDLS and CDR2 YYNGEE. The ends were cut back, 4 bases at V and 6 bases at J, with 14 bases in the middle. The CDR3 has 14 residues. CDR3 in amino acids: CASSLSSGLNEQFF. CDR3 in DNA: TGTGCCAGCAGCTTGTCCTCAGGCCTCAATGAGCAGTTCTTC.

The table lists this clone with a count of one. The genes are TRBV30 and TRBJ1-1, with D perhaps TRBD1 (6 bases). Looked up from germline, CDR1 is GTSNPN and CDR2 is SVGIG (reference sequence). This CDR3 region has 14 residues. The germline V and J ends were trimmed by 0 bases and 4 bases, with 12 bases remaining between them. The CDR3 loop reads CAWSVLTGSTEAFF. The CDR3 DNA is TGTGCCTGGAGTGTGCTCACAGGGTCCACTGAAGCTTTCTTT.

The J gene is TRBJ2-1, the V gene TRBV4-1; D is unresolved. V was clipped by 0 bases and J by 7 bases, with 13 bases between them. The CDR3 consists of 15 residues. Germline lookup yields CDR1 MGHRA and CDR2 YSYEKL. The chain's CDR3 is CASSQDFSAVNEQFF. CDR3 nucleotide sequence: TGCGCCAGCAGCCAAGATTTCAGCGCTGTAAATGAGCAGTTCTTC.

This rearrangement joins TRBV9 to TRBJ2-4, with a possible D match to TRBD1 (6 bases). CDR1 is SGDLS, CDR2 YYNGEE, per germline. There are 14 residues in the CDR3. V gave up 2 bases and J gave up 13 bases, with 19 bases separating them. The CDR3 coding sequence is TGTGCCAGCAGCGTCTACCGGGACATAGATCCGCAGTACTTC. Its protein is CASSVYRDIDPQYF.

The V gene is TRBV7-6, the J gene TRBJ1-1; D remains ambiguous. CDR3 size: 13 residues. The V end was cut by 5 bases, the J end by 4 bases, with 11 bases between. CDR1 is SGHVS, CDR2 FNYEAQ, per germline. CDR3 sequence (DNA): TGTGCCAGCAGCCCCAGCCCAGGCACTGAAGCTTTCTTT. Translated: CASSPSPGTEAFF.